Listed below are T cell receptor beta chains from one sample, sequenced in a study of T cell responses to AZD1222 COVID-19 vaccine. Sequencing used immunoSEQ multiplex PCR; TCRdb keeps in-frame clones, though not all of them. The repertoire holds approximately 190,000 clones, 85% to 90% seen once, with 2.5% to 3% in the top ten. Sequenced material: peripheral blood, taken on day 0 of MenACWY control vaccination. The receptors were gathered from an adult in good health. Both conserved end residues are trimmed from each CDR3. The D gene is left open where the match is weak.

CDR3aa	d_gene	j_gene	v_gene
ASSSPAGTEAF	.	TRBJ1-1	TRBV7-8
ASRHTGGGGGYT	TRBD1	TRBJ1-2	TRBV13
ASSYEMRGLGSEAF	.	TRBJ1-1	TRBV6-5
ASSPGDNEQF	.	TRBJ2-1	TRBV18
ASSLGGTGYQETQY	TRBD1	TRBJ2-5	TRBV7-7
ASSSPRGRVTGELF	TRBD1	TRBJ2-2	TRBV6-5
ASRRVPIMNTEAF	.	TRBJ1-1	TRBV6-5
ASSEALTIGGYEQY	.	TRBJ2-7	TRBV2
ASSLGFQMNTEAF	.	TRBJ1-1	TRBV5-4
ASSPGLAVGSTDTQY	TRBD2	TRBJ2-3	TRBV7-3
ASSLGASTYSYEQY	.	TRBJ2-7	TRBV5-1
ASSFLGGNTEAF	.	TRBJ1-1	TRBV6-5
ASSIGAGRNTEAF	.	TRBJ1-1	TRBV19
ASSISGQYVWSQH	.	TRBJ1-5	TRBV6-6
ASSPVAGVGLDTQY	TRBD2	TRBJ2-3	TRBV27
ASSFGRVRNTEAF	.	TRBJ1-1	TRBV7-9
ASSLVRKNWGNEQF	.	TRBJ2-1	TRBV7-9
ASSPDGANYGYT	.	TRBJ1-2	TRBV28
ASSRWGTGANTGELF	TRBD1	TRBJ2-2	TRBV19
ASSLVQLSNEQF	.	TRBJ2-1	TRBV5-1
ASSLSESSYNEQF	.	TRBJ2-1	TRBV7-9
ASSQSMGLYNEQF	.	TRBJ2-1	TRBV4-1
ASSYRDPVTEAF	.	TRBJ1-1	TRBV6-5
ASMYGGLAAVYEQY	TRBD2	TRBJ2-7	TRBV27
ACRGLQGSTNEKLF	TRBD1	TRBJ1-4	TRBV30
ASSYPLTRPQH	.	TRBJ1-5	TRBV6-2/TRBV6-3
ASSRGGLGTEAF	.	TRBJ1-1	TRBV7-9
ASSLWEGGPQETQY	.	TRBJ2-5	TRBV5-4
ASSSFGGPSYNEQF	.	TRBJ2-1	TRBV5-4
SVVGDSRAF	.	TRBJ1-1	TRBV29-1
ASSLSGIRRGAKNIQY	TRBD2	TRBJ2-4	TRBV7-9
ASSSRKEGTEAF	.	TRBJ1-1	TRBV2
ASSADYYGELF	.	TRBJ2-2	TRBV9
ASRRLAGGVGEQY	TRBD2	TRBJ2-7	TRBV19
ASSYEAGGWNTQY	.	TRBJ2-3	TRBV6-6
ASSLPGQGKEQY	TRBD1	TRBJ2-7	TRBV28
ASSPGNGRDLAF	.	TRBJ1-1	TRBV7-9
ASSPPGGNYGYT	.	TRBJ1-2	TRBV7-2
AYRDSTGELF	.	TRBJ2-2	TRBV6-1
ASSSPLANEQY	.	TRBJ2-7	TRBV7-9
ASSSTSTAAGNTIY	.	TRBJ1-3	TRBV27
ASSLAPGHQTGYEQY	.	TRBJ2-7	TRBV5-5
ASSETGPPNQPQH	.	TRBJ1-5	TRBV2
ASSYSGNTIY	.	TRBJ1-3	TRBV6-6
ASSADRNEKLF	.	TRBJ1-4	TRBV4-2
ASSQEVRLGAF	.	TRBJ1-1	TRBV14
ASSGDDTDTQY	.	TRBJ2-3	TRBV6-4
ASSEALYSPLH	.	TRBJ1-6	TRBV6-1
ASSQAFPQMGSYEQY	.	TRBJ2-7	TRBV4-1
ASSPRQQGNYGYT	.	TRBJ1-2	TRBV18